The 2 T cell receptor beta chains given below trace back to one sample, sequenced in a study of vaccination effects on CD4 cells after COVID-19. Profiled with immunoSEQ multiplex PCR; TCRdb holds only in-frame clones, not every one. The table records approximately 70,000 clones, under 85% of them present only once. Their recognized antigens are unknown. Expansion of antigen-specific CD4+ T cells with viral peptide pools was carried out by the ViraFEST assay before sequencing. Cultured cells yielded isolated CD4+ T cells after 10 to 11 days. None of these healthy vaccinees had been infected with SARS-CoV-2 before vaccination. The material sequenced was CD4+ T cells from PBMCs cultured with HCoV-NL63 spike peptides, taken before COVID-19 vaccination. These receptors all come from a human donor who received a COVID-19 vaccine.

This rearrangement joins TRBV5-4 to TRBJ1-6; D is possibly TRBD1 (6 bases). With 4 bases removed from V and 10 bases from J, the gap between germline ends came to 9 bases. Germline CDR1 is SGHNT and CDR2 is YYREEE (reference sequence). This CDR3 spans 12 amino acids. The CDR3 region is CASSPRGSPLHF. CDR3 DNA: TGTGCCAGCAGCCCCAGGGGATCACCCCTCCACTTT.

This clone was counted only a few times. The J gene is TRBJ2-7, the V gene TRBV7-9; D might be TRBD2 (6 bases). V lost 3 bases and J 5 bases, leaving 14 bases between the germline ends. The V gene's germline CDR1 is SEHNR and CDR2 FQNEAQ (reference sequence). The CDR3 runs to 14 residues. The CDR3 is CASSFAGRGDEQYV. The CDR3 bases are TGTGCCAGCAGCTTCGCAGGGCGGGGAGACGAGCAGTACGTC.